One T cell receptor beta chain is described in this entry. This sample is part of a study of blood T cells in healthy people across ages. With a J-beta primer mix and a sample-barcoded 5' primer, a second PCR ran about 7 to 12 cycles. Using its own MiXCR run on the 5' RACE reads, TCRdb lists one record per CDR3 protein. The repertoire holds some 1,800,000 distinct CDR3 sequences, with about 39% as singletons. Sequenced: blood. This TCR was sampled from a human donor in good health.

This CDR3 is CATSRDGAAWSYTF. CDR3 in DNA: TGTGCCACCAGCAGAGATGGGGCAGCATGGAGCTACACCTTC. This chain uses TRBV15 with TRBJ1-2, with D tentatively TRBD1 (5 bases). V lost 0 bases to trimming and J lost 9 bases, with 14 bases between them. The CDR3 is 14 amino acids. Germline CDR1 and CDR2: LNHNV and YYDKDF (reference sequence).